This TCR beta chain was profiled in a study of OX40 agonist ivuxolimab in advanced cancers. Blood was sampled at baseline, cycle 4 day 1, and cycle 7 day 1. Data came from immunoSEQ multiplex PCR; TCRdb stores just in-frame clones and leaves some out. The sample lists tens of thousands of clones; about 85% were seen once. J lost 4 bases, V lost 0 bases, and 9 bases had no gene match. The germline gives CDR1 MGHRA, CDR2 YSYEKL. The CDR3 runs to 17 residues. Sequencing was performed on CD4+ or CD8+ T cells sorted from blood, taken in a trial of the OX40 agonist ivuxolimab. The J gene is TRBJ2-3, the V gene TRBV4-1; the match to TRBD2 covers 8 bases. The TCR comes from an adult with an advanced solid tumor such as melanoma, head and neck, liver or kidney cancer. The CDR3 is CASSQEVPGGPADTQYF. The CDR3 region has the DNA TGCGCCAGCAGCCAAGAGGTTCCGGGAGGGCCGGCAGATACGCAGTATTTT.